These 2 T cell receptor beta chains were all obtained from the same sample, sequenced in a study of T cell repertoires and HLA-DP antigens (dated by TCRdb to the late 2010s). The library was produced with the immunoSEQ multiplex PCR assay. This is the immuneACCESS table as TCRdb keeps it, with only in-frame sequences that have V and J called. A part of the clones is gone; compared with another copy, unresolved V genes explain less than half, and the rest is unexplained. This sample holds 1,500 to 2,000 clones; approximately 73% were observed only once. The ten most abundant clones make up 50% to 60% of the sample. Once expanded for over 14 days, the cultured CD4+ cells were restimulated for roughly 24 h using HeLa cells that expressed the same allogeneic DPB1. HeLa stimulator cells were retrovirally transduced with HLA-DPA1/DPB1, HLA-DM, invariant chain and CD80 to act as antigen-presenting cells.

The sample comprised CD137- CD4+ T cells from cultured PBMCs. The source is a man aged 45 to 65 in good health and CMV-seronegative.

V and J are TRBV10-2 and TRBJ2-3; 11 positions match TRBD2. Germline CDR1 reads WSHSY; CDR2 reads SAAADI. J gave up 4 bases and V 5 bases, and 2 bases lay outside the gene matches. The CDR3 is 14 residues long. Here the CDR3 reads CASSQTSGADTQYF. In DNA, the CDR3 is TGCGCCAGCAGTCAGACTAGCGGGGCAGATACGCAGTATTTT.

This clone was detected a few times. The rearrangement links TRBV6-5 to TRBJ1-1, with D unresolved. Trimming took 2 bases from V and 1 from J, leaving 14 bases between them. CDR3 length equals 16 residues. CDR1 is MNHEY and CDR2 is SVGAGI in the germline V gene. The CDR3 loop is CASSYRSNGRNTEAFF. The CDR3 DNA reads as TGTGCCAGCAGTTACAGGTCCAACGGAAGGAACACTGAAGCTTTCTTT.